This T cell receptor beta chain was retrieved from a study of control samples from healthy donors and cancer patients. Some clones are missing from TCRdb's copy, which holds only in-frame ones; the method was immunoSEQ multiplex PCR. The sample has some 130,000 clones, around nine tenths seen once; the top ten hold around 5.4%. V was shortened by 3 bases and J by 8 bases, with 16 bases between the two germline ends. CDR3 length: 14 amino acids. Germline V CDR1 and CDR2: LNHDA, SQIVND (reference sequence). Sequencing used blood. The chain joins TRBV19 to TRBJ1-2; no firm D call. This TCR was sampled from a man aged 18 to 30 in good health. The CDR3 sequence: CASSIGLGGFGYTF. CDR3 coding DNA: TGTGCCAGTAGTATTGGGTTAGGAGGGTTCGGCTACACCTTC.